A selection of T cell receptor beta chains follows, all from one sample in a study of blood T cell repertoires in COVID-19. Using immunoSEQ multiplex PCR, the repertoire was profiled, and TCRdb retains in-frame clones only, with some absent. This sample has over 50,000 clones, with around 80% found just once. The sequencing input was peripheral blood. Receptors originate from a human donor with active or convalescent COVID-19. The donor label of this sample is uncertain. The CDR3 runs from the conserved cysteine through the conserved F or W.

cdr3_length	v_call	j_call	cdr3_aa
14	TRBV4-3	TRBJ1-2	CASSRDRGHYGYTF
14	TRBV7-8	TRBJ1-5	CASSFRQGDQPQHF
15	TRBV5-5	TRBJ2-7	CASSLVAQSSYEQYF
15	TRBV7-8	TRBJ1-1	CASSAQGQGGTEAFF
15	TRBV7-7	TRBJ2-5	CASTEVGGFEETQYF
16	TRBV3-1/TRBV3-2	TRBJ2-5	CASSQMATSGSETQYF
13	TRBV3-1/TRBV3-2	TRBJ1-6	CASRQGNNSPLHF
15	TRBV10-3	TRBJ2-2	CAIGTSGRDTGELFF
15	TRBV5-1	TRBJ2-7	CASSVLGQGSYEQYF
11	TRBV20-1	TRBJ2-7	CSARVQYEQYF